The 25 T cell receptor beta chains listed next were all sequenced from one sample in a study of CD8+CD57+ T cells in acquired aplastic anemia. Genomic DNA, the template, was used for profiling of the TCR beta VDJ and CDR3. TCRdb re-called the reads with MiXCR, one entry per CDR3 protein. The sample holds a few hundred thousand distinct CDR3 sequences; approximately 51% are singletons and the top ten take roughly 21%. Patients selected for sequencing had displayed CD8+CD57+ cell expansion by flow cytometry. The sequenced material came from sorted CD4+, CD8+, or CD8+CD57+ T cells (not recorded which) from PBMCs. The source of these receptors is a human donor with aplastic anemia.

This chain connects TRBV3-1 to TRBJ2-7; 8 bases align to TRBD1. Trimming took 10 bases from V and 7 from J; bases not matched to a gene: 12. The CDR3 sequence is 13 residues long. The V gene's germline CDR1 is LGHDT and CDR2 YNNKEL (reference sequence). CDR3 in amino acids: CATRFAGGGEQYF. In nucleotides, the CDR3 is TGTGCCACCAGGTTTGCAGGGGGCGGGGAGCAGTACTTC.

The table lists this clonotype with many counts. The CDR3 nucleotides are TGTGCCACCAGTTCCGGGACGGTGAACACTGAAGCTTTCTTT. Translated, it gives CATSSGTVNTEAFF. The chain carries TRBV24-1 and TRBJ1-1, with D perhaps TRBD1 (5 bases). Germline V lookup: CDR1 KGHDR, CDR2 SFDVKD. The CDR3 runs 14 residues. V was shortened by 6 bases and J by 0 bases, with 10 bases between the two germline ends.

On this clonotype: This may arise from a read error, as a much more abundant clone is one base away. This sequence joins TRBV3-1 and TRBJ2-7; 8 nucleotides agree with TRBD2. Losses at the gene ends were 4 bases for V and 5 bases for J; bases not matched to a gene: 10. In germline, CDR1 is LGHDT, CDR2 YNNKEL (reference sequence). This CDR3 spans 15 amino acids. The CDR3, as DNA: TGTGCCAGCAGCCCGCGACTAGCGCCTACTCACGAGCAGTACTTC. Amino acid sequence: CASSPRLAPTHEQYF.

Regarding this clonotype: Mismatch with germline at one junction end may stem from a read error. The rearrangement uses TRBV5-8 and TRBJ1-2; D call uncertain. Germline CDR1 SGHTS, CDR2 YDEGEE. The CDR3 has 15 amino acids. The CDR3 here is CASSSFSGLNYGHTF. CDR3 sequence (DNA): TGTGCCAGCAGCAGCTTCAGCGGGCTGAACTATGGCCACACCTTC.

In this sample, this clonotype turned up many times. The rearrangement joins TRBV7-9 to TRBJ2-3; D is possibly TRBD1 or TRBD2 (7 bases each). The germline gives CDR1 SEHNR, CDR2 FQNEAQ (reference sequence). There are 16 residues in the CDR3. V dropped 5 bases and J dropped 5 bases, with 20 bases sitting between them. Here the CDR3 DNA reads TGTGCCAGCAGCCCTCTGGGAGGGGGCAGAATAGATACGCAGTATTTT. It specifies CASSPLGGGRIDTQYF.

The rearrangement uses TRBV24-1 and TRBJ2-5, with D uncertain. CDR1 and CDR2 (germline): KGHDR, SFDVKD. The length of the CDR3 is 15 residues. With 7 bases removed from V and 4 bases from J, the gap between germline ends came to 18 bases. The CDR3 coding sequence is TGTGCCACCAGCAAACCGGGCAGGCAGTCAGAGACCCAGTACTTC. Translated, it gives CATSKPGRQSETQYF.

In this sample, this clonotype turned up many times. In DNA form, the CDR3 reads TGTGCCAGCAGCTTGACAGGGGACACCTACGAGCAGTACTTC. Amino acids: CASSLTGDTYEQYF. J is TRBJ2-7 and V is TRBV7-3; 8 bases are shared with TRBD1. This CDR3 is built from 14 residues. The J segment lost 2 bases and the V segment lost 3 bases, leaving 3 bases of the junction unmatched. CDR1 and CDR2 (germline): SGHTA, FQGTGA.

The rearrangement joins TRBV9 to TRBJ1-6; no firm D call. Trimming stripped 0 bases from V and 8 bases from J, with 6 bases between. This CDR3 contains 13 residues. Germline lookup yields CDR1 SGDLS and CDR2 YYNGEE. DNA of the CDR3: TGTGCCAGCAGCGTAGGTGCGGATTCACCCCTCCACTTT. Protein: CASSVGADSPLHF.

This clonotype was picked up a small number of times. A much larger clonotype is one base distant, so this may be a read error. The rearrangement uses TRBV2 and TRBJ2-1, with 10 bases aligning to TRBD2. The CDR3 runs 17 residues. Looked up from germline, CDR1 is SNHLY and CDR2 is FYNNEI. CDR3 nucleotides: TGTGCCAGCAGTGAAGCGCCCAGCGGGGGGGGGTACAGTGAGCAGTTCTTC. Translated: CASSEAPSGGGYSEQFF.

This clonotype was seen at least ten times. The genes are TRBV6-5 and TRBJ2-7; TRBD1 aligns across 9 bases. CDR1 is MNHEY and CDR2 is SVGAGI in the germline V gene. V shed 6 bases and J 5 bases; nucleotides not matched to a gene: 8. The CDR3 totals 14 residues. This CDR3 is CASSSGTGNHEQYF. As DNA, the CDR3 is TGTGCCAGCAGCTCCGGGACAGGGAACCACGAGCAGTACTTC.

On this clonotype itself: Being one base from a much bigger clone, this may be a read error. The CDR3 DNA reads as TGCGCCAGCAGCCTGGACGGCTGGGGCAATGAGCAGTTCTTC. Translating it yields CASSLDGWGNEQFF. V and J are TRBV5-1 and TRBJ2-1; D is uncertain. The germline V gene has CDR1 SGHRS and CDR2 YFSETQ. V was clipped by 4 bases and J by 6 bases, with 14 bases between them. This CDR3 region has 14 residues.

To note about this clonotype: A much larger clonotype is one base distant, so this may be a read error. The rearrangement joins TRBV12-3 or TRBV12-4 to TRBJ2-7; 8 bases line up with TRBD1. With V trimmed by 5 bases and J by 6 bases, 12 bases remained unmatched. The CDR3 is made up of 15 amino acids. Here the CDR3 DNA reads TGTGCCAGCAGTCCCTCGGGACAGGAGCCCTGCGAGCAGTACTTC. Amino acid sequence: CASSPSGQEPCEQYF.

Points on this clonotype: At one boundary the junction diverges from the germline segment, which might be a read error. This sequence joins TRBV7-9 and TRBJ2-3; possible D gene TRBD1, 6 bases. Germline V gene lookup returns CDR1 SEHNR and CDR2 FQNEAQ (reference sequence). This CDR3 spans 14 amino acids. CDR3 sequence reads: CASSSGTYTDTQYF. The CDR3, as DNA: TGCGCCAGCAGCTCCGGGACATACACAGATACGCAGTATTTT.

The V call is TRBV7-9, the J call TRBJ1-6; D gene uncertain. Trimming shortened V by 1 base and J by 10 bases, and 8 bases separated the two germline ends. This CDR3 contains 13 residues. CDR1 is SEHNR, CDR2 FQNEAQ, per germline (reference sequence). The CDR3 nucleotides are TGTGCCAGCAGCTTAGAGCATCGGTCACCCCTCCACTTT. It encodes CASSLEHRSPLHF.

With regard to this clonotype: Lacking the conserved final phenylalanine or tryptophan, this CDR3 likely reflects a read error. This chain links TRBV9 with TRBJ1-5; 7 bases are shared with TRBD1. From germline, CDR1 is SGDLS and CDR2 YYNGEE. CDR3 size: 14 residues. CDR3: CASSLTGESQPQHS. CDR3 in DNA: TGCGCCAGCAGCTTAACAGGGGAAAGCCAGCCCCAGCATTCT.

This clonotype was observed a single time. The gene calls are TRBV7-8 and TRBJ2-3; 9 bases are a match to TRBD2. The CDR3 has 17 amino acids. V gave up 3 bases and J gave up 1 base; unmatched junction bases: 8. The germline gives CDR1 SGHVS, CDR2 FQNEAQ. This chain's CDR3 is CASSFRVSGGRTDTQYF. The CDR3, as DNA: TGTGCCAGCAGCTTTCGTGTCAGCGGGGGGCGCACAGATACGCAGTATTTT. Using reference TRBV7-8 and TRBJ2-3 for the parts outside the CDR3, the full variable domain is GAGVSQSPRYKVAKRGQDVALRCDPISGHVSLFWYQQALGQGPEFLTYFQNEAQLDKSGLPSDRFFAERPEGSVSTLKIQRTQQEDSAVYLCASSFRVSGGRTDTQYFGPGTRLTVL.

This clonotype was detected ten times or more. The chain has TRBV10-1 and TRBJ2-7, with TRBD1 as a possible D gene (6 bases). V was clipped by 3 bases and J by 6 bases, with 18 bases between them. From germline, CDR1 is WNHNN and CDR2 SYGVQD (reference sequence). This CDR3 contains 15 residues. The DNA for the CDR3 is TGCGCCAGCAGTGACCCGAGTGGGCAGGGGTCCGAGCAGTACTTC. It is translated as CASSDPSGQGSEQYF.

The V call is TRBV6-5, the J call TRBJ2-1; 7 nucleotides align to TRBD2. CDR1 and CDR2 (germline): MNHEY, SVGAGI. Losses at the gene ends were 4 bases for V and 6 bases for J; bases not matched to a gene: 6. This CDR3 is 14 amino acids long. This chain's CDR3 is CASSWTSSANEQFF. CDR3 coding DNA: TGTGCCAGCAGTTGGACTAGTTCCGCCAATGAGCAGTTCTTC.

As regards this clonotype: This is likely a read error, given that the CDR3 carries no conserved phenylalanine or tryptophan at its end. The chain employs TRBV6-1 and TRBJ2-7, with 8 bases that match TRBD1. The CDR3 is 14 amino acids. Germline CDR1 is MNHNS and CDR2 is SASEGT. The CDR3 DNA reads as TGCGCCAGCAGAGGACAGGGATCCTCCTACGAGCAGTACTCC. Translated: CASRGQGSSYEQYS.

This clonotype was detected a few times. CDR3 amino acids: CASSSTGDGTDTQYF. CDR3 nucleotide sequence: TGTGCCAGCAGTTCGACAGGGGACGGCACAGATACGCAGTATTTT. V is TRBV28 and J is TRBJ2-3; 8 positions match TRBD1. Per germline, CDR1 MDHEN and CDR2 SYDVKM. V was pared by 4 bases and J by 1 base, with 4 bases of the junction left unmatched. The CDR3 spans 15 residues.

This clonotype was counted only a few times. This may be a read error: a much more frequent sequence differs by one nucleotide. The CDR3 nucleotides read TGTGCCAGCAGTAACAGGACCGGGGAGCTGTTTTTT. Its protein is CASSNRTGELFF. V gene TRBV6-4 combines with J gene TRBJ2-2, with D maybe TRBD1 (5 bases). Trimming shortened V by 5 bases and J by 5 bases, and 6 bases separated the two germline ends. Looked up from germline, CDR1 is MRHNA and CDR2 is SNTAGT. This CDR3 is built from 12 residues.

This clonotype was seen repeatedly, ten times or more. The genes are TRBV11-1 and TRBJ1-3; the match to TRBD1 covers 7 bases. The CDR3 sequence is 16 residues long. V lost 5 bases, J lost 0 bases, and 7 bases stayed unmatched. CDR1 SGHAT and CDR2 FQDESV come from the germline V gene (reference sequence). The CDR3 DNA reads as TGTGCCAGCAGCGCAGACAGGGCTCGCTCTGGAAACACCATATATTTT. Residues: CASSADRARSGNTIYF.

The CDR3 DNA is TGTGCCAGCAGCGTTCCAAAGGGACAGGGTGGCTACACCTTC. Protein: CASSVPKGQGGYTF. The chain employs TRBV9 and TRBJ1-2, with 9 bases identical to TRBD1. This CDR3 is 14 amino acids long. The V gene end was trimmed by 2 bases and the J gene end by 7 bases; junction bases not matched to a gene: 6. Looked up from germline, CDR1 is SGDLS and CDR2 is YYNGEE.

In its sample, this clonotype was seen many times. This sequence joins TRBV6-5 and TRBJ1-6; D call uncertain. The CDR3 extends over 14 amino acids. The germline gives CDR1 MNHEY, CDR2 SVGAGI. Trimming removed 10 bases from V and 6 bases from J, with 16 bases in between. CDR3 DNA sequence: TGTGCCACCTCGCGAGGTTTTACTAATTCACCCCTCCACTTT. Protein product: CATSRGFTNSPLHF.

This chain joins TRBV15 and TRBJ2-3; 8 positions match TRBD1. The CDR3 contains 18 residues. The germline gives CDR1 LNHNV, CDR2 YYDKDF (reference sequence). J lost 3 bases, V lost 0 bases, and 11 bases had no gene match. The chain's CDR3 is CATSRDVWGTGGTDTQYF. DNA of the CDR3: TGTGCCACCAGCAGAGATGTTTGGGGGACAGGTGGGACAGATACGCAGTATTTT.